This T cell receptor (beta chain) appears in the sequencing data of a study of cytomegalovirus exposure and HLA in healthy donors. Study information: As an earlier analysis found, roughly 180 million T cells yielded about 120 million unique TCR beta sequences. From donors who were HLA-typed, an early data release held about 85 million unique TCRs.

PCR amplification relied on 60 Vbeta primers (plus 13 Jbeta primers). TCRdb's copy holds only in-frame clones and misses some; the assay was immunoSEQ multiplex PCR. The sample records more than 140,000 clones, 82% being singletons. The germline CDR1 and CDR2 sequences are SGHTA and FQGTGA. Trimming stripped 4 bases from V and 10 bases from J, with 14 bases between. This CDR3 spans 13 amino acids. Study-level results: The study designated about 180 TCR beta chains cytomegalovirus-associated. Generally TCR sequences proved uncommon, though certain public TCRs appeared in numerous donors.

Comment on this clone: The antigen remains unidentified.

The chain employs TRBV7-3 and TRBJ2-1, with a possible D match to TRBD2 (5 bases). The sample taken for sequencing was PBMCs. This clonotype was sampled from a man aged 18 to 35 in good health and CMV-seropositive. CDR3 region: CASSSLVAGEQFF. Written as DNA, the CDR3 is TGTGCCAGCAGCTCCTTAGTCGCGGGCGAGCAGTTCTTC. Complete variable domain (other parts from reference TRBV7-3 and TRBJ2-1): GAGVSQTPSNKVTEKGKYVELRCDPISGHTALYWYRQSLGQGPEFLIYFQGTGAADDSGLPNDRFFAVRPEGSVSTLKIQRTERGDSAVYLCASSSLVAGEQFFGPGTRLTVL.